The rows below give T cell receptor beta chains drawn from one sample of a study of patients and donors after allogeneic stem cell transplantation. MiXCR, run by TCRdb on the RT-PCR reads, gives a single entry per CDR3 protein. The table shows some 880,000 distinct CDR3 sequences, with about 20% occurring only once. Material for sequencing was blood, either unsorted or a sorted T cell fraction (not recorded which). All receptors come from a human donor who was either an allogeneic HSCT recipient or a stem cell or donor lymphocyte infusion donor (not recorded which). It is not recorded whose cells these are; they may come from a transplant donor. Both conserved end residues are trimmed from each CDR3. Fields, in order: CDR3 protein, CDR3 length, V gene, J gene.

cdr3_aa: ASSEGQPPIAF
cdr3_length: 11
v_call: TRBV28
j_call: TRBJ1-1

cdr3_aa: ASSLGRGESSGNTIY
cdr3_length: 15
v_call: TRBV7-2
j_call: TRBJ1-3

cdr3_aa: ASSEIIRGTGELF
cdr3_length: 13
v_call: TRBV25-1
j_call: TRBJ2-2

cdr3_aa: SADPKGPGDTQY
cdr3_length: 12
v_call: TRBV29-1
j_call: TRBJ2-3

cdr3_aa: ASGQRTNNSPLH
cdr3_length: 12
v_call: TRBV12-5
j_call: TRBJ1-6

cdr3_aa: ASSPRGSSNQPQH
cdr3_length: 13
v_call: TRBV12-3/TRBV12-4
j_call: TRBJ1-5

cdr3_aa: ASSPYGGGPYEQY
cdr3_length: 13
v_call: TRBV27
j_call: TRBJ2-7

cdr3_aa: ASSTGRRNTEAF
cdr3_length: 12
v_call: TRBV12-3/TRBV12-4
j_call: TRBJ1-1

cdr3_aa: ASSLAGESGTV
cdr3_length: 11
v_call: TRBV7-9
j_call: TRBJ1-2

cdr3_aa: ASSHYMNTEAF
cdr3_length: 11
v_call: TRBV7-3
j_call: TRBJ1-1

cdr3_aa: ASSFWGAINNEQF
cdr3_length: 13
v_call: TRBV5-6
j_call: TRBJ2-1

cdr3_aa: ATSRERGAGGTGELF
cdr3_length: 15
v_call: TRBV15
j_call: TRBJ2-2

cdr3_aa: ASSVGGNGGYT
cdr3_length: 11
v_call: TRBV9
j_call: TRBJ1-2

cdr3_aa: ASSLWTNNEQF
cdr3_length: 11
v_call: TRBV5-5
j_call: TRBJ2-1

cdr3_aa: SARTLGETEAF
cdr3_length: 11
v_call: TRBV20-1
j_call: TRBJ1-1

cdr3_aa: ASSLPEGDTYEQY
cdr3_length: 13
v_call: TRBV28
j_call: TRBJ2-7

cdr3_aa: ASSLGQGFDEQY
cdr3_length: 12
v_call: TRBV5-1
j_call: TRBJ2-7

cdr3_aa: ASSPGRKTYEQY
cdr3_length: 12
v_call: TRBV5-1
j_call: TRBJ2-7

cdr3_aa: ASSFEGGKRPTTQY
cdr3_length: 14
v_call: TRBV27
j_call: TRBJ2-5

cdr3_aa: ASSDILGQGNTEAF
cdr3_length: 14
v_call: TRBV7-9
j_call: TRBJ1-1

cdr3_aa: ASNTGDYEQY
cdr3_length: 10
v_call: TRBV12-3/TRBV12-4
j_call: TRBJ2-7

cdr3_aa: SAENRGRLPGELF
cdr3_length: 13
v_call: TRBV20-1
j_call: TRBJ2-2

cdr3_aa: ASSQLQGTQY
cdr3_length: 10
v_call: TRBV4-1
j_call: TRBJ2-5

cdr3_aa: ASSLGDRVYNEQF
cdr3_length: 13
v_call: TRBV7-9
j_call: TRBJ2-1

cdr3_aa: ASSGGPDQPQH
cdr3_length: 11
v_call: TRBV18
j_call: TRBJ1-5

cdr3_aa: ASSQGADYEQY
cdr3_length: 11
v_call: TRBV3-1
j_call: TRBJ2-7

cdr3_aa: ASSLNALAGDGVGDIQY
cdr3_length: 17
v_call: TRBV7-6
j_call: TRBJ2-4

cdr3_aa: ASSSRDEETQY
cdr3_length: 11
v_call: TRBV5-1
j_call: TRBJ2-5

cdr3_aa: ASSPTGTLPSTQY
cdr3_length: 13
v_call: TRBV14
j_call: TRBJ2-3